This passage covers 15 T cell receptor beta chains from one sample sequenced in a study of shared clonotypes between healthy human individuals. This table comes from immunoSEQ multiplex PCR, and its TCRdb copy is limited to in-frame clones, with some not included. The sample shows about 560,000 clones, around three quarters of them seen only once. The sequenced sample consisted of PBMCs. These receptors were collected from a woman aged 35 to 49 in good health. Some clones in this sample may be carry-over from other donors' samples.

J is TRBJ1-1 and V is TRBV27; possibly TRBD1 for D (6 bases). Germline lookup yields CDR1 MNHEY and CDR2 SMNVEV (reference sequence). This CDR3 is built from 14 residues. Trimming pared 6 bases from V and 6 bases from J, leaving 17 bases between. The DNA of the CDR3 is TGTGCCAGCAGGGGCCCCGGGGGGCGCGCTGAAGCTTTCTTT. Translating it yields CASRGPGGRAEAFF.

The CDR3 sequence: CASRAFGLAVAGDTQYF. The CDR3 nucleotides are TGTGCCAGCAGGGCCTTTGGGCTAGCGGTAGCGGGAGATACGCAGTATTTT. The chain recombines TRBV27 with TRBJ2-3, with TRBD2 matching over 7 bases. With 6 bases clipped from V and 5 bases from J, the junction kept 17 bases outside the gene matches. The CDR3 runs 17 residues. Per the germline V gene, CDR1 is MNHEY and CDR2 is SMNVEV (reference sequence).

The CDR3 nucleotides are TGCGCCAGCAGCCCCCGTAAGGTAGCGGGAGAGACCCAGTACTTC. This encodes CASSPRKVAGETQYF. This chain joins TRBV5-1 and TRBJ2-5; the match to TRBD2 covers 7 bases. Germline CDR1 and CDR2: SGHRS and YFSETQ. This CDR3 comprises 15 residues. Trimming cost V 4 bases and J 4 bases; bases outside gene matches: 10.

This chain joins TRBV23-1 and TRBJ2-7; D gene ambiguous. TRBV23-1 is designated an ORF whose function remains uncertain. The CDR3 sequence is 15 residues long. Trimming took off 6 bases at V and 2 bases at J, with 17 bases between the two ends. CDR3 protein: CASSTLENMAYEQYF. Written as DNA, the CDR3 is TGCGCCAGCAGCACCCTTGAAAACATGGCCTACGAGCAGTACTTC.

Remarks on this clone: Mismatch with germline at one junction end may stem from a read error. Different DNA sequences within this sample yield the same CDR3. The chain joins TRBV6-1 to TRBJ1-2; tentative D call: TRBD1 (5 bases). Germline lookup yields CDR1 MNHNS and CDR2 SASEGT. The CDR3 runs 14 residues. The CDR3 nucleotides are TGTGCTAGCACCCGGGAGAGGGGCTCCTATGGCTACACCTTC. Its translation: CASTRERGSYGYTF.

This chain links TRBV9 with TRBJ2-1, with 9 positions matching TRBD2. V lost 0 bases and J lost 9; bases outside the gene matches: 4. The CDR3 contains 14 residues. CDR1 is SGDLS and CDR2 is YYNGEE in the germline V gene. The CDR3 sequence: CASSVVSGSAEQFF. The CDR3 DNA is TGTGCCAGCAGCGTAGTTAGCGGGAGTGCTGAGCAGTTCTTC.

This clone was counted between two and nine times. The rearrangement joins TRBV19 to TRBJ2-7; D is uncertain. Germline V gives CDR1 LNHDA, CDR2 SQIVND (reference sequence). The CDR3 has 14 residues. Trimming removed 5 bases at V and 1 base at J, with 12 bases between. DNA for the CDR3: TGTGCCAGTAGTCCAGAAGTGGGTTCCTACGAGCAGTACTTC. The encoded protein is CASSPEVGSYEQYF.

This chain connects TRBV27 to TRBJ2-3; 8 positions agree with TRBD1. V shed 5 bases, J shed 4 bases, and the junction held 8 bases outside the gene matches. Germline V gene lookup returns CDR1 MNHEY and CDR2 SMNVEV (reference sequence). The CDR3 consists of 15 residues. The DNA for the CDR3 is TGTGCCAGCAGTCGCAGGCAGGGGGCATCAGATACGCAGTATTTT. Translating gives CASSRRQGASDTQYF.

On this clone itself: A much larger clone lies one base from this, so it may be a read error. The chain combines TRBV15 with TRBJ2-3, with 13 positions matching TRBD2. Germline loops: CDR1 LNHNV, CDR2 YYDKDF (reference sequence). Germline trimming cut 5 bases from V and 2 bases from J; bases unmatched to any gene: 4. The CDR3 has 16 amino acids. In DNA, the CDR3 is TGTGCCACCAGCTCGGGACTAGCGGGGATCACAGATACGCAGTATTTT. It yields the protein CATSSGLAGITDTQYF.

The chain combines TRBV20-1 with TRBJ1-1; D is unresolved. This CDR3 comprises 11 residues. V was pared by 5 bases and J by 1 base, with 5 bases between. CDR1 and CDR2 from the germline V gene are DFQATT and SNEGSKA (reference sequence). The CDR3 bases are TGCAGTGCTCCCCAGAACACTGAAGCTTTCTTT. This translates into CSAPQNTEAFF.

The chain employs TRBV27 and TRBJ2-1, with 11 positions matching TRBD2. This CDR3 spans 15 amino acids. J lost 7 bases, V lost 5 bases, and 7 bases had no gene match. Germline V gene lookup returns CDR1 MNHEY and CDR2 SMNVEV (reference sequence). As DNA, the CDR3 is TGTGCCAGCAGTAAGACTAGCGGGATATTTAATGAGCAGTTCTTC. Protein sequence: CASSKTSGIFNEQFF.

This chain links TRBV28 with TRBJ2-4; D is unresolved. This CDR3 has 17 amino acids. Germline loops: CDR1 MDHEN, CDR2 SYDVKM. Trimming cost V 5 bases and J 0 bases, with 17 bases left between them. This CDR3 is CASSPPFVALAKNIQYF. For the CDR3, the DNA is TGTGCCAGCAGTCCTCCCTTTGTCGCCTTAGCCAAAAACATTCAGTACTTC. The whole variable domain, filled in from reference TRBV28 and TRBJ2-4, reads DVKVTQSSRYLVKRTGEKVFLECVQDMDHENMFWYRQDPGLGLRLIYFSYDVKMKEKGDIPEGYSVSREKKERFSLILESASTNQTSMYLCASSPPFVALAKNIQYFGAGTRLSVL.

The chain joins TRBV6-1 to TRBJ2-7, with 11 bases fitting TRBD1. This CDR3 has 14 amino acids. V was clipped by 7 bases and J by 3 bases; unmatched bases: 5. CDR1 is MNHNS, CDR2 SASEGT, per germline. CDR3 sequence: CASNTGTGGYEQYF. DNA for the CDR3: TGTGCCAGCAATACCGGGACAGGGGGCTACGAGCAGTACTTC.

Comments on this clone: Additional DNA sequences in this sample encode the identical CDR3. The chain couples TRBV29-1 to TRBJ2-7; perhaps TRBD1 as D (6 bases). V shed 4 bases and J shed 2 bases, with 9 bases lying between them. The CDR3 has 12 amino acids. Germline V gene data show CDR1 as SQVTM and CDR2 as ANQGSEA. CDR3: CSVGPGAYEQYF. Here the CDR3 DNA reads TGCAGCGTTGGGCCAGGGGCCTACGAGCAGTACTTC.

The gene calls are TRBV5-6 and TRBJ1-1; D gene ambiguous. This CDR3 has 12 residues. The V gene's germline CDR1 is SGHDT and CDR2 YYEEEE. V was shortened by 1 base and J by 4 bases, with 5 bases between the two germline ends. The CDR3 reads CASSLMSTEAFF. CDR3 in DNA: TGTGCCAGCAGCTTGATGTCCACTGAAGCTTTCTTT. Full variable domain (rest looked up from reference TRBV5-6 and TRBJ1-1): DAGVTQSPTHLIKTRGQQVTLRCSPKSGHDTVSWYQQALGQGPQFIFQYYEEEERQRGNFPDRFSGHQFPNYSSELNVNALLLGDSALYLCASSLMSTEAFFGQGTRLTVV.